This entry lists 22 T cell receptor beta chains sequenced from one sample in a study of prognosis after radiotherapy for stage I lung cancer. Using two-round multiplex PCR, the authors amplified TCR beta CDR3 from genomic DNA. First-round PCR used primers specific to each TRBV and TRBJ gene. One entry per CDR3 protein results from TCRdb running MiXCR on the multiplex PCR reads. The sample has around 25,000 distinct CDR3 sequences, around 36% seen once; the top ten hold approximately 60%. The specimen comprised PBMCs, sampled before or after stereotactic body radiation therapy (not recorded which). All receptors derive from a donor over 45 with non-small cell lung cancer.

The V gene is TRBV28, the J gene TRBJ2-7; D ambiguous. V was clipped by 6 bases and J by 1 base, with 16 bases between them. Germline CDR1 reads MDHEN; CDR2 reads SYDVKM. The CDR3 consists of 15 residues. This chain's CDR3 is CASSPLGPLSYEQYF. The CDR3 DNA sequence: TGTGCCAGCAGCCCATTAGGTCCTCTGTCCTACGAGCAGTACTTC.

As concerns this clonotype: A read error may explain this, as a much larger clone is one base away. The gene calls are TRBV3-2 and TRBJ2-7. TRBV3-2 is marked as a pseudogene. The CDR3 extends over 9 amino acids. The CDR3 sequence: CAIRYEQYF. The DNA of the CDR3 is TGTGCCATCAGGTACGAGCAGTACTTC.

The chain combines TRBV11-2 with TRBJ2-1; possible D gene TRBD2, 7 bases. V gave up 3 bases and J gave up 7 bases, with 25 bases separating them. The V gene's germline CDR1 is SGHAT and CDR2 FQNNGV. This CDR3 region has 18 residues. The CDR3 is CASSLDRQRGRALNEQFF. DNA of the CDR3: TGTGCCAGCAGCTTGGATAGACAGAGGGGGAGGGCCCTAAATGAGCAGTTCTTC.

J is TRBJ2-3 and V is TRBV11-3; TRBD2 aligns across 11 bases. Germline V gene lookup returns CDR1 SGHNT and CDR2 YENEEA. The CDR3 is 18 amino acids. J lost 2 bases, V lost 0 bases, and 7 bases had no gene match. CDR3 nucleotide sequence: TGTGCCAGCAGCTTAGATGGCCGACTAGCGGGACTCACAGATACGCAGTATTTT. It translates to CASSLDGRLAGLTDTQYF.

This clonotype was detected many times. The chain employs TRBV11-3 and TRBJ2-1; TRBD1 might be the D (5 bases). This CDR3 comprises 14 residues. The V gene lost 7 bases and the J gene lost 0 bases, with 10 bases spanning the gap. Germline V gene data show CDR1 as SGHNT and CDR2 as YENEEA. This CDR3 reads CASKGESSYNEQFF. The CDR3 region has the DNA TGTGCCAGCAAAGGGGAAAGCTCCTACAATGAGCAGTTCTTC.

This clonotype has a count of ten or more. The genes are TRBV5-1 and TRBJ2-5; the D gene could be TRBD1 or TRBD2 (5 bases each). Germline V lookup: CDR1 SGHRS, CDR2 YFSETQ. Trimming took off 4 bases at V and 4 bases at J, with 11 bases between the two ends. The CDR3 is 13 residues long. The CDR3 DNA is TGCGCCAGCAGCCAGGGAGATCGAGAGACCCAGTACTTC. Encoded protein: CASSQGDRETQYF.

This clonotype was observed many times. Here the CDR3 DNA reads TGTGCCAGCAGCTTGGCGGGGACTAGCGGTAACACCGGGGAGCTGTTTTTT. Its protein product is CASSLAGTSGNTGELFF. The V gene is TRBV5-4, the J gene TRBJ2-2; 11 positions match TRBD2. The germline gives CDR1 SGHNT, CDR2 YYREEE (reference sequence). This CDR3 is 17 amino acids long. Losses at the gene ends were 0 bases for V and 2 bases for J; bases not matched to a gene: 3.

The table lists this clonotype with many counts. The chain uses TRBV7-3 and TRBJ2-3; D possibly corresponds to TRBD2 (6 bases). This CDR3 has 14 amino acids. CDR1 and CDR2 from the germline V gene are SGHTA and FQGTGA. The V end lost 1 base, the J end lost 6 bases, and 11 bases lay between the germline ends. The CDR3 DNA reads TGTGCCAGCAGCTTAAGTACTAGCTTCGATACGCAGTATTTT. Protein: CASSLSTSFDTQYF.

This chain's CDR3 is CASSLGGGGRGGYTF. Here the CDR3 DNA reads TGTGCCAGCAGTTTAGGAGGCGGGGGGCGGGGTGGCTACACCTTC. The chain carries TRBV12-3 or TRBV12-4 and TRBJ1-2; D is possibly TRBD1 (6 bases). The CDR3 sequence is 15 residues long. Trimming cost V 1 base and J 7 bases, with 16 bases left between them.

V and J are TRBV20-1 and TRBJ2-6, with D unclear. This CDR3 spans 13 amino acids. Germline V CDR1 and CDR2: DFQATT, SNEGSKA (reference sequence). V was pared by 6 bases and J by 1 base, with 7 bases between. As DNA, the CDR3 is TGCAGTGCCCCCCCATCTGGGGCCAACGTCCTGACTTTC. It is translated as CSAPPSGANVLTF.

The chain employs TRBV30 and TRBJ1-3, with TRBD1 as a possible D gene (5 bases). V was cut by 2 bases and J by 4 bases, with 15 bases left in between. CDR1 and CDR2 (germline): GTSNPN, SVGIG (reference sequence). The CDR3 is 15 residues long. The CDR3 DNA follows: TGTGCCTGGAGTCGAGACAGTGGGTCCGGAAACACCATATATTTT. It codes for CAWSRDSGSGNTIYF. The full variable domain, completed using reference TRBV30 and TRBJ1-3, is SQTIHQWPATLVQPVGSPLSLECTVEGTSNPNLYWYRQAAGRGLQLLFYSVGIGQISSEVPQNLSASRPQDRQFILSSKKLLLSDSGFYLCAWSRDSGSGNTIYFGEGSWLTVV.

Ten or more counts support this clonotype. The chain has TRBV2 and TRBJ2-7; D is possibly TRBD2 (5 bases). Trimming stripped 8 bases from V and 0 bases from J, with 17 bases between. The germline CDR1 and CDR2 sequences are SNHLY and FYNNEI. This CDR3 contains 15 residues. CDR3 sequence reads: CASAPSGLFSYEQYF. The DNA of the CDR3 is TGTGCCAGCGCGCCGAGCGGACTCTTCTCCTACGAGCAGTACTTC.

This clonotype was counted many times. This chain links TRBV28 with TRBJ2-3, with D perhaps TRBD1 (6 bases). Trimming took 3 bases from V and 9 from J, leaving 13 bases between them. CDR1 MDHEN and CDR2 SYDVKM come from the germline V gene. There are 13 residues in the CDR3. In DNA form, the CDR3 reads TGTGCCAGCAGTTTCCCAGGGGTCTCCACGCAGTATTTT. Its protein is CASSFPGVSTQYF. The variable domain in full, completed from reference TRBV28 and TRBJ2-3, reads DVKVTQSSRYLVKRTGEKVFLECVQDMDHENMFWYRQDPGLGLRLIYFSYDVKMKEKGDIPEGYSVSREKKERFSLILESASTNQTSMYLCASSFPGVSTQYFGPGTRLTVL.

The V and J genes are TRBV20-1 and TRBJ2-7; D is ambiguous. This CDR3 is built from 15 residues. Germline V CDR1 and CDR2: DFQATT, SNEGSKA (reference sequence). The V gene lost 0 bases and the J gene lost 7 bases, with 19 bases spanning the gap. The CDR3 loop is CSARDPGYPLREQYF. CDR3 bases: TGCAGTGCTAGAGATCCTGGCTATCCCCTACGAGAGCAGTACTTC.

This clonotype was detected many times. The genes are TRBV5-1 and TRBJ1-1; TRBD1 aligns across 8 bases. Germline CDR1 reads SGHRS; CDR2 reads YFSETQ. The junction had 8 bases not matched to a gene; V was cut back by 2 bases and J by 5 bases. The CDR3 extends over 15 amino acids. The CDR3 sequence is CASSFSGQATTEAFF. The CDR3 DNA is TGCGCCAGCAGCTTCTCGGGACAGGCCACTACTGAAGCTTTCTTT.

This clonotype was counted at least ten times. The chain carries TRBV7-2 and TRBJ2-7; TRBD2 matches 11 bases. This CDR3 spans 14 amino acids. The V gene end was trimmed by 5 bases and the J gene end by 2 bases; junction bases not matched to a gene: 2. Per germline, CDR1 SGHTA and CDR2 FQGNSA. CDR3 in amino acids: CASSPTSGTYEQYF. Written as DNA, the CDR3 is TGTGCCAGCAGCCCGACTAGCGGGACCTACGAGCAGTACTTC.

This clonotype was detected many times. The genes are TRBV6-1 and TRBJ2-3; 13 bases agree with TRBD2. V shed 5 bases, J shed 0 bases, and the junction held 5 bases outside the gene matches. This CDR3 has 17 residues. Germline-derived CDR1 and CDR2 are MNHNS and SASEGT. In DNA form, the CDR3 reads TGTGCCAGCAGTCACGGGACTAGCGGGACTAGCACAGATACGCAGTATTTT. Its protein is CASSHGTSGTSTDTQYF.

This clonotype was recorded many times. The CDR3 sequence: CASSPGLAGGQETQYF. As DNA, the CDR3 is TGTGCCAGCTCTCCGGGACTAGCGGGGGGACAAGAGACCCAGTACTTC. The chain is built from TRBV18 and TRBJ2-5; 15 nucleotides agree with TRBD2. The CDR3 contains 16 residues. Per the germline V gene, CDR1 is KGHSH and CDR2 is LQKENI. Unmatched junction bases numbered 4, after V lost 6 bases and J lost 2 bases.

The sample holds many counts of this clonotype. The rearrangement uses TRBV20-1 and TRBJ1-5; D unresolved. Germline V lookup: CDR1 DFQATT, CDR2 SNEGSKA (reference sequence). The CDR3 length is 15 residues. V was cut by 0 bases and J by 9 bases, with 18 bases left in between. CDR3 DNA: TGCAGTGCTAGAGACAGGACTGGAGGTTCCGGGCCCCAGCATTTT. Translated: CSARDRTGGSGPQHF.

About this clonotype itself: This may arise from a read error, as a much more abundant clone is one base away. The chain links TRBV5-1 to TRBJ2-5, with TRBD1 matching 9 bases. The CDR3 consists of 15 residues. Losses at the gene ends were 5 bases for V and 4 bases for J; bases not matched to a gene: 9. The germline CDR1 and CDR2 sequences are SGHRS and YFSETQ. In nucleotides, the CDR3 is TGCGCCAGCAGGGATGCACAGGGGGCTGGAGAGACCCAGTACTTC. Amino acids: CASRDAQGAGETQYF.

With respect to this clonotype: The limits of the CDR3 on the DNA are not certain, so only TCRdb's listed CDR3 is given. The J gene is TRBJ1-2, the V gene TRBV19; TRBD1 reflects the table's D call only, with no check against the DNA. The germline CDR1 and CDR2 sequences are LNHDA and SQIVND (reference sequence). The CDR3 comprises 14 residues, both ends counted. CDR3 amino acids: CSSSIIEQGYGCTF.

The chain couples TRBV28 to TRBJ1-4; no clear D. Germline CDR1 reads MDHEN; CDR2 reads SYDVKM. V was shortened by 2 bases and J by 10 bases, with 14 bases between the two germline ends. This CDR3 is built from 14 residues. The CDR3 sequence is CASSLGLRGGKLFF. The DNA for the CDR3 is TGTGCCAGCAGTTTAGGGCTACGGGGAGGAAAACTGTTTTTT.